Shown below are 11 T cell receptor beta chains from a single sample sequenced in a study of shared clonotypes between healthy human individuals. Generated by immunoSEQ multiplex PCR, the TCRdb table keeps only in-frame clones and is missing some. Altogether 950,000 to 1,200,000 clones are present, approximately 75% being singletons, with the ten largest covering 0.89%. The sequencing sample was made of memory CD4+ T cells from PBMCs. Indicated subset: CD45RA-negative fraction. The receptors stem from a man between 18 and 35 years old in good health. Some clones in this sample may be carry-over from other donors' samples.

The gene calls are TRBV15 and TRBJ2-5; 10 positions match TRBD2. With 1 base clipped from V and 9 bases from J, the junction kept 2 bases outside the gene matches. The length of the CDR3 is 13 residues. Germline CDR1 and CDR2: LNHNV and YYDKDF (reference sequence). The CDR3 protein is CATSRAAGGAQYF. The CDR3 region has the DNA TGTGCCACCAGCAGAGCAGCGGGGGGGGCCCAGTACTTC. The entire variable domain, with the rest obtained from reference TRBV15 and TRBJ2-5, is as follows: DAMVIQNPRYQVTQFGKPVTLSCSQTLNHNVMYWYQQKSSQAPKLLFHYYDKDFNNEADTPDNFQSRRPNTSFCFLDIRSPGLGDTAMYLCATSRAAGGAQYFGPGTRLLVL.

The chain recombines TRBV20-1 with TRBJ2-7; the D is unclear. Germline V gene lookup returns CDR1 DFQATT and CDR2 SNEGSKA (reference sequence). The V gene lost 7 bases and the J gene lost 2 bases, with 9 bases spanning the gap. The CDR3 spans 11 residues. The CDR3 is CSVGRPYEQYF. The CDR3 bases are TGCAGTGTCGGAAGGCCCTACGAGCAGTACTTC.

This clone was counted once. The V and J genes are TRBV4-3 and TRBJ1-1; D remains ambiguous. The CDR3 has 13 residues. Trimming pared 0 bases from V and 3 bases from J, leaving 5 bases between. The germline CDR1 and CDR2 sequences are LGHNA and YSLEER. The CDR3 region is CASSQEMYTEAFF. CDR3 bases: TGCGCCAGCAGCCAAGAAATGTACACTGAAGCTTTCTTT.

This sequence joins TRBV27 and TRBJ2-5; D is possibly TRBD1 (5 bases). CDR3 length: 14 residues. Germline V gene sequence: CDR1 MNHEY, CDR2 SMNVEV (reference sequence). V was shortened by 2 bases and J by 2 bases, with 9 bases between the two germline ends. DNA for the CDR3: TGTGCCAGCAGTTTAGACAGTTCACAAGAGACCCAGTACTTC. It translates to CASSLDSSQETQYF.

Written as DNA, the CDR3 is TGTGCCAGCAGCCAAGACCGGACTGGAACTAACTATGGCTACACCTTC. This encodes CASSQDRTGTNYGYTF. V gene TRBV4-2 combines with J gene TRBJ1-2; D is uncertain. The CDR3 has 16 amino acids. V dropped 0 bases and J dropped 0 bases, with 11 bases sitting between them. The germline V gene encodes CDR1 LGHNA and CDR2 YNFKEQ.

This clone was counted a few times. CDR3 coding DNA: TGTGCCAGCAGCTTTTCCTCCCGCGGCTACACCTTC. Its translation is CASSFSSRGYTF. The chain recombines TRBV11-2 with TRBJ1-2, with no clear D. From germline, CDR1 is SGHAT and CDR2 FQNNGV. V was pared by 3 bases and J by 8 bases, with 10 bases between. CDR3 length equals 12 residues.

The genes are TRBV27 and TRBJ1-2; a possible D gene is TRBD1 (5 bases). Germline CDR1 MNHEY, CDR2 SMNVEV (reference sequence). This CDR3 spans 15 amino acids. Trimming removed 6 bases from V and 6 bases from J, with 20 bases in between. DNA for the CDR3: TGTGCCAGCAGCCGAACGGGACGGATCGGTGATGGCTACACCTTC. It codes for CASSRTGRIGDGYTF.

The chain joins TRBV5-4 to TRBJ2-7; the D gene is possibly TRBD2 (5 bases). Germline V gene sequence: CDR1 SGHNT, CDR2 YYREEE (reference sequence). V lost 4 bases and J lost 7, with 12 bases in between. This CDR3 has 12 residues. The CDR3 region has the DNA TGTGCCAGCAGCAACCCGAGGGAGGAGCAGTACTTC. Translating it yields CASSNPREEQYF.

Comments on this clone: Other nucleotide sequences in the sample specify the same CDR3. The V call is TRBV28, the J call TRBJ1-1; D ambiguous. V was trimmed by 1 base and J by 8 bases, leaving 5 bases between them. This CDR3 is built from 11 residues. Germline V lookup: CDR1 MDHEN, CDR2 SYDVKM. The CDR3 DNA reads as TGTGCCAGCAGTTTATCCAGAGAAGCTTTCTTT. This encodes CASSLSREAFF.

J is TRBJ2-4 and V is TRBV19, with D tentatively TRBD1 or TRBD2 (5 bases each). Trimming pared 3 bases from V and 7 bases from J, leaving 19 bases between. CDR1 and CDR2 (germline): LNHDA, SQIVND (reference sequence). The CDR3 contains 16 residues. CDR3 loop: CASSMSGSRGRNIQYF. CDR3 in DNA: TGTGCCAGTAGTATGTCAGGGAGTCGGGGTCGGAACATTCAGTACTTC.

The chain employs TRBV10-3 and TRBJ2-2; the match to TRBD1 covers 10 bases. The junction had 12 bases not matched to a gene; V was cut back by 6 bases and J by 5 bases. The CDR3 consists of 17 residues. From germline, CDR1 is ENHRY and CDR2 SYGVKD. CDR3 residues: CAISKQTGTGETGELFF. In DNA form, the CDR3 reads TGTGCCATCAGCAAACAGACCGGGACAGGGGAAACCGGGGAGCTGTTTTTT.